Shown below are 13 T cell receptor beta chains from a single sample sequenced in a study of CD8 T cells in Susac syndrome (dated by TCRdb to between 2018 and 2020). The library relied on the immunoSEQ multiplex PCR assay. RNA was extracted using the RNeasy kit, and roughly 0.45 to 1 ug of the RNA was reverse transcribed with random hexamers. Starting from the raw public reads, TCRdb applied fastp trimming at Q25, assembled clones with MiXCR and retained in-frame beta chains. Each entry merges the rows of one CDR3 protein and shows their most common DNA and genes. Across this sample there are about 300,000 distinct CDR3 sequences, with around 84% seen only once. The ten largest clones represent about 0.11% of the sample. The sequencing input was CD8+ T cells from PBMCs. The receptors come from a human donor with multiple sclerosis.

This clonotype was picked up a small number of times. CDR3 DNA sequence: TGTGCCAGCAGTTTTCCTGGGAGCTCCTACGAGCAGTACTTC. Translation gives CASSFPGSSYEQYF. V gene TRBV28 combines with J gene TRBJ2-7, with a possible D match to TRBD2 (5 bases). The V end lost 3 bases, the J end lost 0 bases, and 9 bases lay between the germline ends. The CDR3 is 14 residues long. Per the germline V gene, CDR1 is MDHEN and CDR2 is SYDVKM.

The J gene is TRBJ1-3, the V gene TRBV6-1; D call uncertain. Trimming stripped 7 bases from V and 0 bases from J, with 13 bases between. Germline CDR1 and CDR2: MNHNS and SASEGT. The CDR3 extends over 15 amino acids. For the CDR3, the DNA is TGTGCCAGCACCGAATCCTCCAGCTCTGGAAACACCATATATTTT. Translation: CASTESSSSGNTIYF.

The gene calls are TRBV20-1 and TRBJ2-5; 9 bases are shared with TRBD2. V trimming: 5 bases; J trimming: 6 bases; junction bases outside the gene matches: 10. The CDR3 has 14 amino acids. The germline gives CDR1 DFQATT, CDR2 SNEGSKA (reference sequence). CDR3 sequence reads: CSASKREASKTQYF. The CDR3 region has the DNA TGCAGTGCTTCCAAGCGGGAGGCCTCGAAGACCCAGTACTTC.

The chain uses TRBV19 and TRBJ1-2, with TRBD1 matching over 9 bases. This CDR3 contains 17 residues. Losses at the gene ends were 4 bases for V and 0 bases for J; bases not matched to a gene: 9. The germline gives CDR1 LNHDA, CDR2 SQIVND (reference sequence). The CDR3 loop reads CASSTEAQGASNYGYTF. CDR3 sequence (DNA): TGTGCCAGTAGTACCGAGGCACAGGGGGCCTCTAACTATGGCTACACCTTC.

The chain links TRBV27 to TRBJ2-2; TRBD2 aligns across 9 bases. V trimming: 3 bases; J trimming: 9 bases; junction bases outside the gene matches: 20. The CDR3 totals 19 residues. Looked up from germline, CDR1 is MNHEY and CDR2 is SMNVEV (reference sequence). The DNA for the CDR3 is TGTGCCAGCAGTTTTAGGCCCCCGGGACTAGCTACCCCGGAACGGGAGCTGTTTTTT. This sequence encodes CASSFRPPGLATPERELFF.

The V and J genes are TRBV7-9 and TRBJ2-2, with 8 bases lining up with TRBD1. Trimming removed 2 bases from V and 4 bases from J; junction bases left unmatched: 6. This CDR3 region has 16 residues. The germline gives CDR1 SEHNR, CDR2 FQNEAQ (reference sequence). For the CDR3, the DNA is TGTGCCAGCAGCTTACCCGACAGGGGTCCCACCGGGGAGCTGTTTTTT. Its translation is CASSLPDRGPTGELFF. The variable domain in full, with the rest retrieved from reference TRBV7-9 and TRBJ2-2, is DTGVSQNPRHKITKRGQNVTFRCDPISEHNRLYWYRQTLGQGPEFLTYFQNEAQLEKSRLLSDRFSAERPKGSFSTLEIQRTEQGDSAMYLCASSLPDRGPTGELFFGEGSRLTVL.

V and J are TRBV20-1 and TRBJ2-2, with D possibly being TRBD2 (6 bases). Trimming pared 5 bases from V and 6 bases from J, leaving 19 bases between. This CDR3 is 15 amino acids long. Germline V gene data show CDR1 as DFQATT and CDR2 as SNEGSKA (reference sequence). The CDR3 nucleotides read TGCAGTGCTCAGTCGTCAGGGACTGCTCCCGGGGAGCTGTTTTTT. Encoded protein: CSAQSSGTAPGELFF.

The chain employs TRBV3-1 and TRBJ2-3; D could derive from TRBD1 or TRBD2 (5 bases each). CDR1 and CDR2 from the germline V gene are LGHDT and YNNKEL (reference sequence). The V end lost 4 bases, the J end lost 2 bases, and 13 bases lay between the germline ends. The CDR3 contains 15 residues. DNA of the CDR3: TGTGCCAGCAGCCGCCGGGACCACCTCACAGATACGCAGTATTTT. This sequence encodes CASSRRDHLTDTQYF.

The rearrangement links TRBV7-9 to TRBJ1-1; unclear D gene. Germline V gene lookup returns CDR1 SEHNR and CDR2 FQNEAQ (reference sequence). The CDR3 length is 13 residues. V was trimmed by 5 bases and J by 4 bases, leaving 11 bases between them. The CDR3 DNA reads TGTGCCAGCAGCGCGGGTGGGGTCACTGAAGCTTTCTTT. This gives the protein CASSAGGVTEAFF.

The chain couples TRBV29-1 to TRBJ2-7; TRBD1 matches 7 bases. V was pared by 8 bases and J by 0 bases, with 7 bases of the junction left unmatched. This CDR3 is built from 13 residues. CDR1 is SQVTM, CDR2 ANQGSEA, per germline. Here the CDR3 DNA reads TGCAGCTTCACCGGGACAGCCTCCTACGAGCAGTACTTC. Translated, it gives CSFTGTASYEQYF.

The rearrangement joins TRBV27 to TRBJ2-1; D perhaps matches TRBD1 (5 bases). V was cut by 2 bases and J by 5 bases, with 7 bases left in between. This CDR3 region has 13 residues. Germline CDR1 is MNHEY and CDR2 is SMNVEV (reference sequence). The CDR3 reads CASSLRTHNEQFF. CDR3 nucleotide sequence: TGTGCCAGCAGTTTACGGACACACAATGAGCAGTTCTTC.

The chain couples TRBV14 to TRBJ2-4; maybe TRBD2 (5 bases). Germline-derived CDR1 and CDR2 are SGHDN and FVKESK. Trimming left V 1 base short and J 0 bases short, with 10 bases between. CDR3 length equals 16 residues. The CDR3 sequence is CASSQGVGVAKNIQYF. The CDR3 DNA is TGTGCCAGCAGCCAAGGGGTCGGGGTAGCCAAAAACATTCAGTACTTC.

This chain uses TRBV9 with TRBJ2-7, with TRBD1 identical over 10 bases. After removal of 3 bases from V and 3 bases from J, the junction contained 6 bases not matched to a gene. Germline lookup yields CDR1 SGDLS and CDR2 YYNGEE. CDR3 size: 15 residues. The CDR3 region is CASSAHRDRGYEQYF. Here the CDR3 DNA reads TGTGCCAGCAGCGCCCACCGGGACAGGGGCTACGAGCAGTACTTC.